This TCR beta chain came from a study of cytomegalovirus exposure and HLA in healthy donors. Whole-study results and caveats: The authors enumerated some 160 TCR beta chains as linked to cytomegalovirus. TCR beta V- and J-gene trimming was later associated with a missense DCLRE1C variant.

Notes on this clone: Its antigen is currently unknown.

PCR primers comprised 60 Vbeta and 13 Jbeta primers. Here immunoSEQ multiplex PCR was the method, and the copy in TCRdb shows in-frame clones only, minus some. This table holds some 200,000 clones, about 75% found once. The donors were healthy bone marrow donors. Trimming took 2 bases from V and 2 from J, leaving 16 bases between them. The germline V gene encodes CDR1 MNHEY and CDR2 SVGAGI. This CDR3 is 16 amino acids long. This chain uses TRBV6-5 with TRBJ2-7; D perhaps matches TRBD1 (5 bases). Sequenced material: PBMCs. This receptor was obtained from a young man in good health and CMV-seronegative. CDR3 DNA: TGTGCCAGCAGTTACAAAGAGACAGCCCCAACCTACGAGCAGTACTTC. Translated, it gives CASSYKETAPTYEQYF.